A single sample gave rise to the 31 T cell receptor beta chains below, sequenced in a study of cytomegalovirus exposure and HLA in healthy donors. The table came from immunoSEQ multiplex PCR; TCRdb's copy has only in-frame clones and leaves some out. The sample records approximately 300,000 clones, roughly 89% being singletons. Sequenced material: PBMCs. The source of these receptors is a woman under 30 in good health and CMV-seronegative.

The chain uses TRBV5-1 and TRBJ2-2, with 13 bases aligning to TRBD2. The CDR3 has 17 residues. V dropped 1 base and J dropped 4; count of bases not matched to a gene: 4. The germline V gene encodes CDR1 SGHRS and CDR2 YFSETQ. CDR3 DNA sequence: TGCGCCAGCAGCTTGACTAGCGGGAGGGCGGGCACCGGGGAGCTGTTTTTT. Protein product: CASSLTSGRAGTGELFF.

This clone has only a few counts. V gene TRBV5-4 combines with J gene TRBJ2-1; a weak D match, TRBD2 (6 bases). V gave up 5 bases and J gave up 4 bases, with 16 bases separating them. Germline V gene data show CDR1 as SGHNT and CDR2 as YYREEE (reference sequence). CDR3 length equals 15 residues. The CDR3 DNA reads as TGTGCCAGCAGGGGGGGTGGCGTCATTTACAATGAGCAGTTCTTC. It encodes CASRGGGVIYNEQFF.

The J gene is TRBJ2-7, the V gene TRBV15; 7 nucleotides agree with TRBD1. The ends lost 1 base at V and 2 bases at J; junction bases unmatched: 5. Germline-derived CDR1 and CDR2 are LNHNV and YYDKDF (reference sequence). CDR3 size: 15 residues. CDR3 nucleotides: TGTGCCACCAGCAGAGGCCAACAGGGGACCTACGAGCAGTACTTC. This sequence encodes CATSRGQQGTYEQYF.

V gene TRBV7-2 combines with J gene TRBJ1-2; TRBD1 matches at 7 bases. V lost 5 bases and J lost 5; bases outside the gene matches: 5. The length of the CDR3 is 13 residues. The V gene's germline CDR1 is SGHTA and CDR2 FQGNSA. This CDR3 reads CASSLDRSYGYTF. CDR3 sequence (DNA): TGTGCCAGCAGCCTGGACAGGTCTTATGGCTACACCTTC. The full variable domain, with the rest looked up from reference TRBV7-2 and TRBJ1-2, is GAGVSQSPSNKVTEKGKDVELRCDPISGHTALYWYRQSLGQGLEFLIYFQGNSAPDKSGLPSDRFSAERTGGSVSTLTIQRTQQEDSAVYLCASSLDRSYGYTFGSGTRLTVV.

The V gene is TRBV27, the J gene TRBJ1-3; 10 bases match TRBD1. The CDR3 contains 17 residues. Germline V lookup: CDR1 MNHEY, CDR2 SMNVEV (reference sequence). Trimming at V came to 6 bases and at J to 0 bases, leaving 8 bases not matched to a gene. CDR3 in amino acids: CASRPDRGADSGNTIYF. In DNA form, the CDR3 reads TGTGCCAGCAGGCCGGACAGGGGGGCCGACTCTGGAAACACCATATATTTT.

The chain joins TRBV25-1 to TRBJ2-3, with D maybe TRBD1 (7 bases). Germline V gives CDR1 MGHDK, CDR2 SYGVNS. The CDR3 has 14 residues. V was cut by 7 bases and J by 2 bases, with 13 bases left in between. CDR3 loop: CASTAGQNTDTQYF. The CDR3 DNA is TGTGCCAGCACCGCGGGACAGAACACAGATACGCAGTATTTT.

This clone appeared a single time. The V and J genes are TRBV28 and TRBJ2-7; 7 bases line up with TRBD1. V trimming: 5 bases; J trimming: 4 bases; junction bases outside the gene matches: 11. Looked up from germline, CDR1 is MDHEN and CDR2 is SYDVKM. This CDR3 spans 15 amino acids. Here the CDR3 reads CASSPNRGAPYEQYF. CDR3 nucleotides: TGTGCCAGCAGTCCCAACAGGGGTGCGCCGTACGAGCAGTACTTC.

This clone was counted between two and nine times. The V call is TRBV5-5, the J call TRBJ2-7; 7 positions agree with TRBD2. The CDR3 has 15 residues. J was trimmed by 0 bases and V by 0 bases; bases with no gene match: 3. Looked up from germline, CDR1 is SGHKS and CDR2 is YYEKEE (reference sequence). As DNA, the CDR3 is TGTGCCAGCAGCTTGGAGGTAGCGGGCTCCTACGAGCAGTACTTC. Amino acid sequence: CASSLEVAGSYEQYF.

The J gene is TRBJ2-1, the V gene TRBV5-8, with D hard to call. Germline loops: CDR1 SGHTS, CDR2 YDEGEE. The V end was cut by 0 bases, the J end by 1 base, with 8 bases between. This CDR3 comprises 15 residues. The CDR3 is CASSLVAVSYNEQFF. As DNA, the CDR3 is TGTGCCAGCAGCTTGGTGGCGGTTTCCTACAATGAGCAGTTCTTC. Looking up the rest from reference TRBV5-8 and TRBJ2-1 gives the full variable domain: EAGVTQSPTHLIKTRGQQATLRCSPISGHTSVYWYQQALGLGLQFLLWYDEGEERNRGNFPPRFSGRQFPNYSSELNVNALELEDSALYLCASSLVAVSYNEQFFGPGTRLTVL.

In nucleotides, the CDR3 is TGTGCCAGCAGTTTAGGGACAGGGGGCTGGAGTGAAGCTTTCTTT. Protein product: CASSLGTGGWSEAFF. V usage is TRBV28 and J usage is TRBJ1-1, with 12 bases matching TRBD1. The CDR3 is 15 amino acids. CDR1 and CDR2 (germline): MDHEN, SYDVKM. V gave up 2 bases and J gave up 7 bases; unmatched junction bases: 5. Combining the CDR3 with reference TRBV28 and TRBJ1-1 gives the whole variable domain DVKVTQSSRYLVKRTGEKVFLECVQDMDHENMFWYRQDPGLGLRLIYFSYDVKMKEKGDIPEGYSVSREKKERFSLILESASTNQTSMYLCASSLGTGGWSEAFFGQGTRLTVV.

The chain has TRBV28 and TRBJ1-5; 12 bases align to TRBD1. With 5 bases clipped from V and 6 bases from J, the junction kept 8 bases outside the gene matches. The CDR3 is made up of 16 amino acids. In germline, CDR1 is MDHEN, CDR2 SYDVKM. DNA for the CDR3: TGTGCCAGCAGTCCCGGGACAGGGGGCTTAGGTCAGCCCCAGCATTTT. This sequence encodes CASSPGTGGLGQPQHF.

The rearrangement links TRBV9 to TRBJ2-5; 9 nucleotides match TRBD2. Germline lookup yields CDR1 SGDLS and CDR2 YYNGEE. The CDR3 is 14 amino acids. Trimming at V came to 2 bases and at J to 5 bases, leaving 4 bases not matched to a gene. Written as DNA, the CDR3 is TGTGCCAGCAGCGTCGAGACTAGCGGTGAGACCCAGTACTTC. As protein: CASSVETSGETQYF.

This CDR3 reads CASSATRDSLSYNEQFF. Written as DNA, the CDR3 is TGTGCCAGCAGTGCCACCCGGGACAGCCTTTCCTACAATGAGCAGTTCTTC. The J gene is TRBJ2-1, the V gene TRBV27, with 7 positions matching TRBD1. After removal of 5 bases from V and 1 base from J, the junction contained 11 bases not matched to a gene. Germline lookup yields CDR1 MNHEY and CDR2 SMNVEV (reference sequence). The CDR3 is 17 amino acids.

The table lists this clone with a count of one. The chain recombines TRBV6-1 with TRBJ2-1; TRBD1 might be the D (5 bases). CDR3 length: 14 amino acids. CDR1 and CDR2 from the germline V gene are MNHNS and SASEGT. Trimming left V 7 bases short and J 3 bases short, with 13 bases between. This chain's CDR3 is CASNQGASYNEQFF. Written as DNA, the CDR3 is TGTGCCAGCAACCAAGGGGCAAGCTACAATGAGCAGTTCTTC.

The rearrangement uses TRBV27 and TRBJ2-7; D unclear. Trimming removed 0 bases at V and 5 bases at J, with 11 bases between. The CDR3 runs to 14 residues. The germline V gene encodes CDR1 MNHEY and CDR2 SMNVEV (reference sequence). CDR3 DNA sequence: TGTGCCAGCAGTTTATCTCCAGTTGGTGACGAGCAGTACTTC. Its translation is CASSLSPVGDEQYF.

The rearrangement uses TRBV27 and TRBJ2-7; TRBD1 matches 9 bases. V lost 4 bases, J lost 5 bases, and 9 bases stayed unmatched. CDR1 and CDR2 from the germline V gene are MNHEY and SMNVEV (reference sequence). This CDR3 contains 15 residues. This CDR3 is CASSSNRDRVNEQYF. CDR3 DNA sequence: TGTGCCAGCAGTTCCAACCGGGACAGGGTCAACGAGCAGTACTTC.

The chain joins TRBV5-4 to TRBJ2-1; 9 nucleotides match TRBD2. The CDR3 is 15 amino acids. Germline V gene sequence: CDR1 SGHNT, CDR2 YYREEE (reference sequence). The V segment lost 6 bases and the J segment 5 bases; nucleotides outside the gene matches: 9. The CDR3 DNA reads as TGTGCCAGCACCCCTAGCGGGATAAGCGACAATGAGCAGTTCTTC. Translated, it gives CASTPSGISDNEQFF.

V gene TRBV29-1 combines with J gene TRBJ2-7; 8 nucleotides agree with TRBD1. Germline V lookup: CDR1 SQVTM, CDR2 ANQGSEA. CDR3 size: 13 residues. The ends lost 7 bases at V and 3 bases at J; junction bases unmatched: 8. In DNA, the CDR3 is TGCAGCGCTCAGACAGGGGACGGCTACGAGCAGTACTTC. Protein sequence: CSAQTGDGYEQYF.

V and J are TRBV5-1 and TRBJ2-1; 13 nucleotides line up with TRBD2. Trimming at V came to 0 bases and at J to 5 bases, leaving 2 bases not matched to a gene. The CDR3 length is 16 residues. Germline lookup yields CDR1 SGHRS and CDR2 YFSETQ. CDR3 nucleotides: TGCGCCAGCAGCTTGGCGGGACTAGCGGGGAACAATGAGCAGTTCTTC. It codes for CASSLAGLAGNNEQFF.

This chain connects TRBV28 to TRBJ2-7; possibly TRBD2 for D (5 bases). Per germline, CDR1 MDHEN and CDR2 SYDVKM. The V and J ends lost 2 bases and 0 bases respectively, with 11 bases between them. CDR3 size: 15 residues. The CDR3 here is CASSLGGSTSYEQYF. CDR3 DNA sequence: TGTGCCAGCAGTTTAGGAGGATCTACCTCCTACGAGCAGTACTTC.

J is TRBJ2-7 and V is TRBV7-8, with 9 bases that match TRBD1. Germline CDR1 reads SGHVS; CDR2 reads FQNEAQ. V gave up 5 bases and J gave up 6 bases; unmatched junction bases: 8. The CDR3 length is 14 residues. The CDR3 nucleotides are TGTGCCAGCAGCCCCGGGACAGGGCTCAGCGAGCAGTACTTC. Translation: CASSPGTGLSEQYF. Drawing the rest from reference TRBV7-8 and TRBJ2-7, the complete variable domain is GAGVSQSPRYKVAKRGQDVALRCDPISGHVSLFWYQQALGQGPEFLTYFQNEAQLDKSGLPSDRFFAERPEGSVSTLKIQRTQQEDSAVYLCASSPGTGLSEQYFGPGTRLTVT.

This clone was seen a few times. This chain uses TRBV2 with TRBJ2-1; 13 nucleotides agree with TRBD2. V trimming: 2 bases; J trimming: 3 bases; junction bases outside the gene matches: 4. The germline V gene encodes CDR1 SNHLY and CDR2 FYNNEI. This CDR3 region has 17 residues. CDR3 loop: CASSEPGLAGIYNEQFF. CDR3 DNA: TGTGCCAGCAGTGAACCGGGACTAGCGGGGATCTACAATGAGCAGTTCTTC.

The rearrangement joins TRBV4-1 to TRBJ2-7; possible D gene TRBD1, 5 bases. Trimming removed 1 base at V and 3 bases at J, with 10 bases between. The CDR3 contains 14 residues. Germline V lookup: CDR1 MGHRA, CDR2 YSYEKL. The CDR3, as DNA: TGCGCCAGCAGCCAAGGTCAGGGATACTACGAGCAGTACTTC. It translates to CASSQGQGYYEQYF.

The rearrangement joins TRBV29-1 to TRBJ1-2; a weak D match, TRBD1 (5 bases). The CDR3 has 12 amino acids. The germline V gene has CDR1 SQVTM and CDR2 ANQGSEA. Trimming left V 2 bases short and J 8 bases short, with 12 bases between. The CDR3 loop is CSVEWGAQGYTF. Here the CDR3 DNA reads TGCAGCGTTGAATGGGGCGCCCAGGGCTACACCTTC.

This chain connects TRBV28 to TRBJ1-5; 8 nucleotides agree with TRBD1. The germline CDR1 and CDR2 sequences are MDHEN and SYDVKM. Losses at the gene ends were 6 bases for V and 2 bases for J; bases not matched to a gene: 0. The CDR3 extends over 13 amino acids. This CDR3 reads CASRTGGNQPQHF. Written as DNA, the CDR3 is TGTGCCAGCAGGACAGGGGGCAATCAGCCCCAGCATTTT.

This clone was picked up a small number of times. The genes are TRBV7-7 and TRBJ2-2; TRBD2 might be the D (6 bases). This CDR3 is 13 amino acids long. Trimming stripped 10 bases from V and 6 bases from J, with 15 bases between. Germline loops: CDR1 SSHAT, CDR2 FNYEAQ (reference sequence). CDR3: CAIRSGDPGELFF. Written as DNA, the CDR3 is TGTGCCATCCGCTCGGGGGACCCCGGGGAGCTGTTTTTT.

The chain uses TRBV5-3 and TRBJ2-7; 12 bases line up with TRBD2. Being an ORF, TRBV5-3 has a function that is uncertain. V was pared by 1 base and J by 3 bases, with 17 bases of the junction left unmatched. This CDR3 spans 20 amino acids. CDR3 DNA sequence: TGTGCCAGAAGCTTGTCCTCAAGCATGGAGACTAGCGGGAGTCACTACGAGCAGTACTTC. Translating it yields CARSLSSSMETSGSHYEQYF.

The chain combines TRBV4-3 with TRBJ1-5; the match to TRBD1 covers 7 bases. The CDR3 runs to 13 residues. Germline CDR1 is LGHNA and CDR2 is YSLEER. V lost 2 bases to trimming and J lost 6 bases; unmatched junction nucleotides: 1. CDR3 sequence reads: CASSQNRGQPQHF. The CDR3 DNA reads TGCGCCAGCAGCCAAAACAGGGGTCAGCCCCAGCATTTT.

The rearrangement uses TRBV27 and TRBJ2-7; 10 positions agree with TRBD1. This CDR3 comprises 15 residues. V shed 6 bases and J 2 bases; nucleotides not matched to a gene: 7. In germline, CDR1 is MNHEY, CDR2 SMNVEV (reference sequence). CDR3 sequence: CASRQQGQGTYEQYF. In DNA, the CDR3 is TGTGCCAGCAGACAACAGGGACAGGGGACCTACGAGCAGTACTTC.

The chain uses TRBV2 and TRBJ2-2; 14 positions agree with TRBD2. From germline, CDR1 is SNHLY and CDR2 FYNNEI. CDR3 length: 18 amino acids. Trimming removed 7 bases from V and 4 bases from J; junction bases left unmatched: 11. The CDR3 DNA follows: TGTGCCAGCACCGACGGGACTAGCGGGAGTTCGGGCACCGGGGAGCTGTTTTTT. The encoded protein is CASTDGTSGSSGTGELFF.

The chain carries TRBV9 and TRBJ2-7; 7 bases map to TRBD2. This CDR3 region has 15 residues. The V segment lost 0 bases and the J segment 3 bases; nucleotides outside the gene matches: 6. CDR1 and CDR2 from the germline V gene are SGDLS and YYNGEE. CDR3 amino acids: CASSVEGSGYYEQYF. The CDR3 DNA reads as TGTGCCAGCAGCGTAGAAGGTAGCGGGTACTACGAGCAGTACTTC.